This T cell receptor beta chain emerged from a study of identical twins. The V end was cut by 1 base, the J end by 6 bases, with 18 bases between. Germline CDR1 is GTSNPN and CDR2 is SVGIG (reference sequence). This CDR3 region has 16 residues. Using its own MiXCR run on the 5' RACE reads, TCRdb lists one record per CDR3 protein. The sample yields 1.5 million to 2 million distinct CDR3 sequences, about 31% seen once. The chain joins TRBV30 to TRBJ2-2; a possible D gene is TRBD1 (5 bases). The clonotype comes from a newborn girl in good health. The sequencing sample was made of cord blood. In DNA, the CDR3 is TGTGCCTGGAGTGGGCAGGGATTTTGGTCCCCCGGGGAGCTGTTTTTT. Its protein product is CAWSGQGFWSPGELFF.